The 13 T cell receptor beta chains below were found in one sample sequenced in a study of regulatory T cells in long-lasting Graves disease. iRepertoire HTBI primers and Arm-PCR of CDR3 regions built TCR beta libraries. One entry per CDR3 protein results from TCRdb running MiXCR on the multiplex PCR reads. Of 500,000 to 800,000 distinct CDR3 sequences listed, roughly 30% were seen once; the top ten hold under 55%. Noted time point: persistent/refractory GD, antithyroid drugs over 5 years with positive TRAb. Extracted RNA from PBMCs served as the source of the TCR library. The sequencing here drew on peripheral blood mononuclear cells (PBMCs), taken when the disease was refractory, from a patient treated with antithyroid drugs. Source of these receptors: a female donor with Graves disease.

The chain employs TRBV20-1 and TRBJ2-5; TRBD1 matches at 8 bases. V gave up 5 bases and J gave up 2 bases; unmatched junction bases: 7. The CDR3 spans 14 residues. Germline loops: CDR1 DFQATT, CDR2 SNEGSKA (reference sequence). The CDR3 reads CSASPGQGQETQYF. CDR3 bases: TGCAGTGCTTCCCCCGGACAGGGACAAGAGACCCAGTACTTC.

This clonotype was seen only a few times. J is TRBJ2-6 and V is TRBV12-3 or TRBV12-4; no firm D call. CDR3 length: 16 amino acids. The germline V and J ends were trimmed by 6 bases and 0 bases, with 12 bases remaining between them. Here the CDR3 reads CASSQRRASGANVLTF. CDR3 nucleotides: TGTGCCAGCAGCCAGAGACGGGCCTCTGGGGCCAACGTCCTGACTTTC.

Only a few counts were recorded for this clonotype. The chain is built from TRBV10-3 and TRBJ2-5; TRBD1 aligns across 10 bases. The V gene end was trimmed by 6 bases and the J gene end by 2 bases; junction bases not matched to a gene: 3. The CDR3 is made up of 14 amino acids. Germline CDR1 ENHRY, CDR2 SYGVKD. CDR3 protein: CAIRGTGEQETQYF. In DNA, the CDR3 is TGTGCCATCAGAGGGACAGGGGAACAAGAGACCCAGTACTTC.

This clonotype appeared many times. The chain is built from TRBV2 and TRBJ1-5, with 7 bases matching TRBD1. The CDR3 has 14 residues. J lost 2 bases, V lost 5 bases, and 3 bases had no gene match. In germline, CDR1 is SNHLY, CDR2 FYNNEI. The CDR3 here is CASSRGTGNQPQHF. The DNA for the CDR3 is TGTGCCAGCAGTAGGGGGACAGGCAATCAGCCCCAGCATTTT.

CDR3 in amino acids: CASSPDRAVDGYTF. DNA for the CDR3: TGCGCCAGCAGCCCGGACAGGGCGGTGGATGGCTACACCTTC. The chain is built from TRBV4-1 and TRBJ1-2; 8 bases map to TRBD1. Germline assignment: CDR1 MGHRA and CDR2 YSYEKL. The CDR3 totals 14 residues. Losses at the gene ends were 4 bases for V and 6 bases for J; bases not matched to a gene: 7.

This clonotype was seen a handful of times. The chain uses TRBV7-6 and TRBJ2-7; 10 bases agree with TRBD2. The CDR3 totals 18 residues. V lost 0 bases and J lost 0; bases outside the gene matches: 8. Germline values: CDR1 SGHVS, CDR2 FNYEAQ. CDR3 amino acids: CASSLAWTSGQGSYEQYF. The CDR3 coding sequence is TGTGCCAGCAGCTTAGCGTGGACTAGCGGCCAAGGCTCCTACGAGCAGTACTTC. The whole variable domain, remainder taken from reference TRBV7-6 and TRBJ2-7, is GAGVSQSPRYKVTKRGQDVALRCDPISGHVSLYWYRQALGQGPEFLTYFNYEAQQDKSGLPNDRFSAERPEGSISTLTIQRTEQRDSAMYRCASSLAWTSGQGSYEQYFGPGTRLTVT.

The table lists this clonotype with many counts. The V call is TRBV2, the J call TRBJ1-5; 7 positions match TRBD1. V lost 6 bases, J lost 4 bases, and 12 bases stayed unmatched. CDR3 length: 16 amino acids. Germline V lookup: CDR1 SNHLY, CDR2 FYNNEI. The CDR3 coding sequence is TGTGCCAGCAGGGTCTCTACCGGGACAGTTAATCAGCCCCAGCATTTT. Amino acid sequence: CASRVSTGTVNQPQHF.

This clonotype was found a few times. The rearrangement uses TRBV11-1 and TRBJ2-1; the D gene is possibly TRBD2 (6 bases). From germline, CDR1 is SGHAT and CDR2 FQDESV (reference sequence). The CDR3 is 13 residues long. Trimming took 2 bases from V and 8 from J, leaving 10 bases between them. CDR3 sequence: CASSLWGGDEQFF. As DNA, the CDR3 is TGTGCCAGCAGCTTATGGGGCGGGGATGAGCAGTTCTTC.

The sample holds a few counts of this clonotype. V usage is TRBV10-2 and J usage is TRBJ2-5; no definite D call. With 7 bases removed from V and 5 bases from J, the gap between germline ends came to 8 bases. CDR1 and CDR2 (germline): WSHSY, SAAADI. The CDR3 runs 11 residues. In nucleotides, the CDR3 is TGCGCCAGCACTGAATTGGAGACCCAGTACTTC. Its translation is CASTELETQYF.

The sample holds a few counts of this clonotype. The chain employs TRBV7-9 and TRBJ2-5, with D possibly TRBD1 on 6 matching bases. This CDR3 is built from 14 residues. Per germline, CDR1 SEHNR and CDR2 FQNEAQ (reference sequence). V was cut by 3 bases and J by 5 bases, with 13 bases left in between. The CDR3 DNA sequence: TGTGCCAGCAGCTTCTATAGGGGGACGGAGACCCAGTACTTC. Translated: CASSFYRGTETQYF.

This clonotype showed up many times. This chain links TRBV2 with TRBJ2-5, with TRBD2 as a possible D gene (5 bases). There are 14 residues in the CDR3. The ends were cut back, 4 bases at V and 0 bases at J, with 9 bases in the middle. From germline, CDR1 is SNHLY and CDR2 FYNNEI. The CDR3 region is CASSASRYQETQYF. CDR3 nucleotide sequence: TGTGCCAGCAGTGCTAGCCGGTACCAAGAGACCCAGTACTTC.

The rearrangement links TRBV27 to TRBJ2-5, with TRBD2 matching over 7 bases. The CDR3 length is 17 residues. Germline CDR1 is MNHEY and CDR2 is SMNVEV (reference sequence). The junction had 13 bases not matched to a gene; V was cut back by 6 bases and J by 0 bases. The CDR3 sequence is CASRGLADSPDQETQYF. DNA for the CDR3: TGTGCCAGCAGAGGGCTAGCGGATTCTCCGGACCAAGAGACCCAGTACTTC.

This clonotype has ten or more counts. The J gene is TRBJ1-5, the V gene TRBV12-3 or TRBV12-4; TRBD1 aligns across 8 bases. With 3 bases clipped from V and 3 bases from J, the junction kept 7 bases outside the gene matches. CDR3 length equals 16 residues. The CDR3 DNA follows: TGTGCCAGCAGTTTTTCCGGGACAGGCCACAATCAGCCCCAGCATTTT. Its translation is CASSFSGTGHNQPQHF.